These T cell receptor beta chains were read from a single sample in a study of technical replicates of blood from a few donors. Assay used: immunoSEQ multiplex PCR; TCRdb lists only in-frame clones, some missing. The sample contains roughly 100,000 clones, approximately 96% of which appear only once. Sequences were obtained from T cells isolated from PBMCs. Receptors were obtained from a human donor in good health. Both conserved end residues are trimmed from each CDR3. Rows may omit the clone size; those that give it use once, few, many or a size class.

J	V	size	CDR3
TRBJ2-2	TRBV5-5	-	ASRTGTSVLGGELF
TRBJ2-3	TRBV7-9	once	ASSFERGVSDTQY
TRBJ2-5	TRBV30	-	AWSVPRTGGLIVPRQRQETQY
TRBJ2-1	TRBV27	once	ASSFSLAPSSYNEQF
TRBJ2-6	TRBV9	-	ASSVGQGSGANVLT
TRBJ1-3	TRBV9	-	ASSVDYRGLGNTIY
TRBJ2-7	TRBV18	-	ASSYIGTGAREQY
TRBJ2-1	TRBV5-1	-	ASSLAARGLAGGPDQF
TRBJ2-1	TRBV7-9	-	ASNPKDRTLQF
TRBJ2-3	TRBV7-9	-	ASSLGGRTDTQY
TRBJ2-7	TRBV7-2	-	ASSTRLPSYEQY
TRBJ2-1	TRBV5-4	-	ASSLGPGDEQF
TRBJ1-6	TRBV7-9	once	ASSLLGRGNSPLH
TRBJ2-5	TRBV13	once	ASSPVGGQQETQY
TRBJ2-1	TRBV2	-	ASTSIGASDTQF
TRBJ2-7	TRBV30	-	AWGIGGAYEQY
TRBJ2-7	TRBV18	-	ASSPSPGIYEQY
TRBJ2-1	TRBV13	-	ASSSTLAGSYNEQF
TRBJ2-3	TRBV7-2	-	ASSLGLAEKYTQY
TRBJ2-5	TRBV2	-	ASSKQGGPEETQY
TRBJ1-5	TRBV19	-	ASSISAQGAQPQH
TRBJ2-1	TRBV5-8	-	ASSLWAGWDNEQF
TRBJ2-2	TRBV7-2	-	ASSVRDTRNTGELF
TRBJ2-2	TRBV7-2	-	ASSLGGGSTGELF
TRBJ2-6	TRBV28	-	ASKSGANVLT
TRBJ1-5	TRBV5-5	-	ASSLLQGSPNQPQH
TRBJ1-1	TRBV29-1	-	SVQGQSNTEAF
TRBJ1-4	TRBV6-6	-	ASRRTGQNEKLF
TRBJ1-1	TRBV7-9	-	ASSDYRDRNTEAF
TRBJ1-6	TRBV5-1	-	ASSLRTRSSYNSPLH
TRBJ2-3	TRBV11-3	-	ASSSPTSGTVMN
TRBJ2-7	TRBV28	-	ASSLLTYEQY
TRBJ2-6	TRBV2	-	ASTGLALSSGANVLT
TRBJ2-1	TRBV14	-	ASSQDHLQGLAGGEYYNEQF
TRBJ1-6	TRBV9	-	ASSVSRGPLH
TRBJ1-2	TRBV13	-	ASRGGDYGYT
TRBJ2-7	TRBV11-3	-	ASSPTAPGLAGVYEQY
TRBJ2-3	TRBV7-9	-	ASIPWIGGTDTQY
TRBJ2-1	TRBV11-3	-	ASSLGRYNEQF
TRBJ1-3	TRBV7-9	-	ASSLARRNTIY
TRBJ1-1	TRBV10-1	-	ASGSGQVNTEAF
TRBJ2-7	TRBV7-8	-	ASSTGETYEQY
TRBJ1-2	TRBV30	-	AWSMFSPGYGYT
TRBJ1-4	TRBV28	-	ASRPGTWNEKLF
TRBJ1-2	TRBV29-1	-	SVDNNRGYYGYT
TRBJ2-7	TRBV2	-	ASSENSYEQY
TRBJ1-1	TRBV11-3	once	ASSQPWGQSNTEAF
TRBJ1-6	TRBV5-1	-	ASSDGTGANSPLH
TRBJ1-2	TRBV6-1	-	ASSEQNYGYT
TRBJ2-3	TRBV19	-	ASSIRPDPGDTQY
TRBJ2-2	TRBV19	once	ASSMSEAGTGELF
TRBJ1-1	TRBV5-6	once	ASSLSPGDGTEAF
TRBJ2-7	TRBV29-1	-	SAITGTYEQY
TRBJ2-1	TRBV7-6	-	ASSLLRGGSYNEQF
TRBJ2-3	TRBV7-8	-	ASRQSSGRTDTQY
TRBJ1-2	TRBV7-8	-	ASSLGGRGGYGYT
TRBJ1-2	TRBV2	-	ASSEVLQVMNGYT